The T cell receptor beta chain under discussion was sequenced for a study of CD8 T cells in Susac syndrome. Notes on the study in general: That the number of individuals in its TCR sequencing and HLA analysis was relatively small was acknowledged by the study.

Trimming took 8 bases from V and 1 from J, leaving 20 bases between them. The CDR3 extends over 16 amino acids. Per germline, CDR1 KGHSH and CDR2 LQKENI. With regard to this clonotype: Its matching antigen is unknown.

Healthy donors constituted the control group, matched for age and sex. Random hexamers primed reverse transcription of about 0.5 to 1 ug RNA. The immunoSEQ assay covered 54 Vbeta and 13 Jbeta segments for CDR3. One entry per CDR3 protein, called by TCRdb with MiXCR from the immunoSEQ multiplex PCR reads. The sample contains about 130,000 distinct CDR3 sequences, over 85% of which appear only once. The specimen sequenced was CD4+ T cells from PBMCs. The TCR originated in a human donor in good health. The V call is TRBV18, the J call TRBJ1-1; D unresolved. The CDR3 DNA sequence: TGTGCCAGCCCACGGAACAAGGGATATTCGAACACTGAAGCTTTCTTT. Translation: CASPRNKGYSNTEAFF.